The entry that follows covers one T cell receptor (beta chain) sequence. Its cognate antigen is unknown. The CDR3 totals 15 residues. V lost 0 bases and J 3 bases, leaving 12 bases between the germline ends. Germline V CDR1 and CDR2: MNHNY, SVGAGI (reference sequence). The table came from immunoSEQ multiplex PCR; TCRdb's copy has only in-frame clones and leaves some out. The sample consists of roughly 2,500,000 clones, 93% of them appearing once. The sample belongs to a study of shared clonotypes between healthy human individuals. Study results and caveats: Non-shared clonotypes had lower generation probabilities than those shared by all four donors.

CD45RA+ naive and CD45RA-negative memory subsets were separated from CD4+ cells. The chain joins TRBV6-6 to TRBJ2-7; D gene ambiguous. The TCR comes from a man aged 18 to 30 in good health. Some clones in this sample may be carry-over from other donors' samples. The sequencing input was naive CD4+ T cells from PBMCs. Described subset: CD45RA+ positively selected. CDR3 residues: CASSYSGRAFYEQYF. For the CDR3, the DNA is TGTGCCAGCAGTTACTCTGGTAGGGCTTTCTACGAGCAGTACTTC.